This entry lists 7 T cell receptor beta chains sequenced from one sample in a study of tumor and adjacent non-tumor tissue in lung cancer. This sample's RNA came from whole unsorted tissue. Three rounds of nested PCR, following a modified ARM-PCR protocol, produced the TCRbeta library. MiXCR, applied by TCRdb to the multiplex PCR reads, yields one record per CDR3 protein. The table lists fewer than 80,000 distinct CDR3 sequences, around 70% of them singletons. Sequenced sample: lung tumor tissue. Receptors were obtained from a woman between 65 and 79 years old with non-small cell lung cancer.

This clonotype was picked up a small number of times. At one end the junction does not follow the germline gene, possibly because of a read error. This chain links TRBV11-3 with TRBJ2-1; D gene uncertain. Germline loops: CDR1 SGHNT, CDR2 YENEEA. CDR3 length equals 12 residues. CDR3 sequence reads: CAGSPQNNERFF. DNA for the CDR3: TGTGCCGGCAGCCCCCAGAATAATGAGCGGTTCTTC.

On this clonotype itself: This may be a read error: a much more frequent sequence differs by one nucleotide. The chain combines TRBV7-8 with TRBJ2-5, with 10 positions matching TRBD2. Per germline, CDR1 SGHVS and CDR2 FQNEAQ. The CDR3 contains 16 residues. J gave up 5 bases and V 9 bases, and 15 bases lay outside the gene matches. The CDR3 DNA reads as TGTGCCAGGAGCCCTCAGCGGGAGGGGAGTTCGGAGACCCAGTACTTC. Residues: CARSPQREGSSETQYF.

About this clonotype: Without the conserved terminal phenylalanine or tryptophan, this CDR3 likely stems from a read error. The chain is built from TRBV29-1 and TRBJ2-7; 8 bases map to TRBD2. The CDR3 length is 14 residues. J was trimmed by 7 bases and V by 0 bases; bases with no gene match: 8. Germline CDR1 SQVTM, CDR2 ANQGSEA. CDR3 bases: TGCAGCGTTGAAGAAAGGAGCGGGAGCTATGAGCAGTACATC. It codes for CSVEERSGSYEQYI.

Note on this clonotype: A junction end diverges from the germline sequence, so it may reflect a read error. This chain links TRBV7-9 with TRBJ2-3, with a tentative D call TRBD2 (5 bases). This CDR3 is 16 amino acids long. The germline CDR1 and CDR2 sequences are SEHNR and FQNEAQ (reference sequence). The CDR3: CANSFGLEAVTETQYF. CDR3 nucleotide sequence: TGTGCCAACAGCTTTGGATTGGAGGCGGTCACAGAAACGCAGTATTTT.

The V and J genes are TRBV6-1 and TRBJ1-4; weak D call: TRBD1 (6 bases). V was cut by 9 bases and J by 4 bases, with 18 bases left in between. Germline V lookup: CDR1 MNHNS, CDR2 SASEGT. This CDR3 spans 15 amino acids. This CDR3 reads CARRKDSAFNEKLFF. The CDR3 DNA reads TGTGCCAGGAGGAAGGACAGCGCCTTTAATGAAAAACTGTTTTTT.

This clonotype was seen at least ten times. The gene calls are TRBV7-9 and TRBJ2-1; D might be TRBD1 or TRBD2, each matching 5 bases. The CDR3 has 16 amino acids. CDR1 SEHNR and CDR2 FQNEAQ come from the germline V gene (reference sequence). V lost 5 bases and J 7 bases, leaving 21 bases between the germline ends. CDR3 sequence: CASSPLPGRSANEQFF. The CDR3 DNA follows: TGTGCCAGCAGCCCACTCCCGGGACGCTCGGCGAATGAGCAGTTCTTC.

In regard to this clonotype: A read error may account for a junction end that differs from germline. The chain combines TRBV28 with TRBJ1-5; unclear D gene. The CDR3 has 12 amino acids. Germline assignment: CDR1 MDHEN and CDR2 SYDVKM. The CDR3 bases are TGTGCTACAGCAAGAAGGGAACGGCCCCACCATTTT. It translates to CATARRERPHHF. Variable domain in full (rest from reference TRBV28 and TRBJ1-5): DVKVTQSSRYLVKRTGEKVFLECVQDMDHENMFWYRQDPGLGLRLIYFSYDVKMKEKGDIPEGYSVSREKKERFSLILESASTNQTSMYLCATARRERPHHFGDGTRLSIL.